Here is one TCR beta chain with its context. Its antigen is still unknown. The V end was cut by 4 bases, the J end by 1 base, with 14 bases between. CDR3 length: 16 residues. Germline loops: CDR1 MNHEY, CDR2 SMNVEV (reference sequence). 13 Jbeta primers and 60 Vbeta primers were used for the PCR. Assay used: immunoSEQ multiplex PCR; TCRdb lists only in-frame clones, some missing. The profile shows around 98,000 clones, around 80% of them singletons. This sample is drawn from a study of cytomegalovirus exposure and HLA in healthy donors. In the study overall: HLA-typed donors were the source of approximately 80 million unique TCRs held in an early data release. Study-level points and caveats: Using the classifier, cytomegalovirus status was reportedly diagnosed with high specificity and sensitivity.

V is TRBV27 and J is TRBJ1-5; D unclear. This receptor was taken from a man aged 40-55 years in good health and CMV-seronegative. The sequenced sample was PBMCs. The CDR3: CASSSNRVSSNQPQHF. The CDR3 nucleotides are TGTGCCAGCAGTTCCAATCGGGTGTCAAGCAATCAGCCCCAGCATTTT.